Given below is one T cell receptor (beta chain) in context. In this sample, this clone turned up many times. Its target antigen remains unknown. No base-level quality is on record; no much larger clone is a single base apart. The CDR3 holds 14 amino acids from the cysteine to the phenylalanine. Only the CDR3 DNA is retained, 42 bases long and in frame from the first base. The germline V gene provides CDR1 SGHTS and CDR2 YDEGEE. At the junction V is shortened by 0 bases and J by 1 base, with 7 bases in between. This specimen comes from a study of beta chain features in type 1 diabetes (dated by TCRdb to the late 2010s). For context, the study as a whole: Patients and healthy donors did not differ in mean age, gender distribution, total cell number or subset yield. Regulatory and stem cell-like memory subsets were obtained from only 8 patients and roughly 8 healthy donors, while naive and central memory subsets were obtained from all 30 or so donors. In the study, recently diagnosed type 1 diabetes patients and matched healthy donors were compared on the TCRB repertoires of their sorted circulating CD4+ T cell subsets. A total of about 99,000,000 sorted cells were examined across all samples, and RNA yield correlated strongly with the number of cells per subset.

The entire isolated RNA was reverse transcribed using the High Capacity cDNA Reverse Transcription Kit, and thus expressed TCRB transcripts were sequenced. Naive, central memory and regulatory T cell samples underwent deep immunoSEQ sequencing, averaging around 3.6 million total reads per sample. Sorted cells were lysed in RLT buffer, and RNA was extracted using DNase-treated RNeasy Micro or Mini kits according to cell number. Each cell subset was processed separately to prevent cross-contamination, with patient and healthy donor samples processed together. The immunoSEQ multiplex PCR was used to amplify TCRB sequences from cDNA, yielding 87-bp fragments that span the CDR3 region. Sequencing of the amplicons was done on the Illumina HiSeq platform. Per the original workflow: PCR bias was computationally corrected using synthetic template baselines, reads within Hamming distance 2 were collapsed, and singletons that could not be merged were discarded. Reads were aligned to IMGT to assign V, D and J genes, CDR3 length, and insertions or deletions at six rearrangement sites. Within each subset, clonotype counts were normalized to sorted cell number, and only after that were true diversity and Gini coefficients computed with the tcR R package. The overlap coefficient, calculated on TCRB nucleotide sequences, was used to quantify repertoire sharing. Sourced from immuneACCESS, this table was stored by TCRdb with only in-frame sequences that have V and J called. A share of the clones is absent; for the studies checked, an unresolved V gene accounts for under half, and the remainder has no known explanation. The V and J calls and the clone size are those of that table, but D and trimming were determined from the DNA. This sample comprises approximately 160,000 clones, about 8.1% of them detected only once. 0.5% to 0.65% of the sample comes from the top ten.

Broad study findings and their caveats: Sequencing cDNA rather than genomic DNA could over-represent highly expressing activated cells, although activation and CD3 levels did not differ between groups. HLA sub-analyses involved small numbers of individuals, so any influence of HLA type on TCRB rearrangement remained unresolved. The naive, central memory and regulatory TCRB repertoires appeared to resemble one another more closely among patients than among healthy donors. Patients with type 1 diabetes made fewer insertions and deleted more nucleotides at VDJ recombination sites, implying thymic rearrangement abnormalities. PCR might favor shorter templates, but patient and control samples were amplified and corrected together, so any skew would affect both groups equally. A moderate but significant shortening of TCRB CDR3 length was observed in type 1 diabetes patients in all four CD4+ subsets.

A single peripheral blood draw of approximately 110 mL on average was collected from each donor into heparinised tubes. Naive, central memory, regulatory and stem cell-like memory CD4+ T cells were sorted on a BD FACSAria II using a panel including CD45RO, CCR7, CD25, CD127, CD95 and CD27. Purity was above 95% for every sorted population. PBMCs were isolated immediately by Lymphoprep density gradient centrifugation and stained directly without culture. To minimize batch effects, samples were stained and sorted in pairs, one healthy donor with one patient per experiment. Recombination linked TRBV5-8 to TRBJ2-5; the best D guess is TRBD2, with 5 bases matching. Sequenced input: central memory CD4+ T cells from blood. This TCR was sampled from a man in his late teens or twenties in good health. The CDR3 corresponds to CASSLGTSQETQYF. The nucleotide sequence reads TGTGCCAGCAGCTTGGGGACTTCCCAAGAGACCCAGTACTTC.